Listed below are T cell receptor beta chains from one sample, sequenced in a study of T cell responses to AZD1222 COVID-19 vaccine. Produced via immunoSEQ multiplex PCR; TCRdb's table is partial and in-frame only. This table has some 130,000 clones, approximately 90% appearing once. The sample in question was peripheral blood, obtained 28 days after the second AZD1222 dose. The receptors stem from an adult who received the AZD1222 COVID-19 vaccine. Each CDR3 is given with its conserved first and last residue. A D gene is named only where the DNA matches it firmly. A clone size is listed for some rows: how often the clone was seen (once, few, many), or a class if it is expanded.

v_gene	abundance	d_gene	j_gene	CDR3nt	CDR3aa
TRBV19	.	.	TRBJ1-6	TGTGCCAGTAGTATTTCTGGGGGAGCGTCACCCCTCCACTTT	CASSISGGASPLHF
TRBV5-8	.	.	TRBJ1-5	TGTGCCAGCAGCTTTGGCGGGCGTGGGACCCAGCATTTT	CASSFGGRGTQHF
TRBV18	.	.	TRBJ1-1	TGTGCCAGCTCACCGATCAGAGTGAACACTGAAGCTTTCTTT	CASSPIRVNTEAFF
TRBV5-1	.	.	TRBJ2-5	TGCGCCAGCAGCTTGGCTGGCAGTCAAGAGACCCAGTACTTC	CASSLAGSQETQYF
TRBV4-2	.	.	TRBJ2-1	TGTGCCAGCAGCGCCCGCAGGGACTACAATGAGCAGTTCTTC	CASSARRDYNEQFF
TRBV7-2	.	.	TRBJ2-3	TGTGCCAGCAGCTTAGCGCTAGGGGAAACGCAGTATTTT	CASSLALGETQYF
TRBV28	.	TRBD2	TRBJ2-1	TGTGCCAGCAGCCGTAGCGGGAGCGCAATGTACAATGAGCAGTTCTTC	CASSRSGSAMYNEQFF
TRBV28	.	.	TRBJ1-2	TGTGCCAGCAGTCTTCAGGGGCCCTATGGCTACACCTTC	CASSLQGPYGYTF
TRBV9	.	.	TRBJ2-1	TGTGCCAGCAGCGTAGGGCAGTATGGCAATGAGCAGTTCTTC	CASSVGQYGNEQFF
TRBV9	.	TRBD1	TRBJ2-3	TGTGCCAGCAGCGCCTGGACAGGGAGCACAGATACGCAGTATTTT	CASSAWTGSTDTQYF
TRBV6-2/TRBV6-3	.	.	TRBJ2-5	TGTGCCAGCAGTTCAACCCCTCTGGAGACCCAGTACTTC	CASSSTPLETQYF
TRBV9	once	TRBD1	TRBJ1-6	TGTGCCAGCAGCGCGGCGCAGGGGGGGAGCTCCTATAATTCACCCCTCCACTTT	CASSAAQGGSSYNSPLHF
TRBV5-1	.	TRBD2	TRBJ2-1	TGCGCCAGCAGTCCTGGACTAGCGGGTTCCGGTGAGCAGTTCTTC	CASSPGLAGSGEQFF
TRBV6-5	once	TRBD1	TRBJ2-7	TGTGCCAGCAGTATTGGGACAGGGATTTCCTACGAGCAGTACTTC	CASSIGTGISYEQYF